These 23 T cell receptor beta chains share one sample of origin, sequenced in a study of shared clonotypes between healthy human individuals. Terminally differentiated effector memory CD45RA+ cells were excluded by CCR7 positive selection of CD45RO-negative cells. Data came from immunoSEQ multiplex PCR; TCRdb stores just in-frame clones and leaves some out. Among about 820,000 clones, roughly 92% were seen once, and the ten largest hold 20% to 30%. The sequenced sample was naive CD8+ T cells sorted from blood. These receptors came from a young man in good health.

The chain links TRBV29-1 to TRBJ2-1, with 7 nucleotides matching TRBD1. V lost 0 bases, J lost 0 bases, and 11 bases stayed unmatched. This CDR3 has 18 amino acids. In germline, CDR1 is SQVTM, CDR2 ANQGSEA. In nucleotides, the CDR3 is TGCAGCGTTGAAGACCCCATACAGGGGTCCTCCTCCTACAATGAGCAGTTCTTC. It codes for CSVEDPIQGSSSYNEQFF.

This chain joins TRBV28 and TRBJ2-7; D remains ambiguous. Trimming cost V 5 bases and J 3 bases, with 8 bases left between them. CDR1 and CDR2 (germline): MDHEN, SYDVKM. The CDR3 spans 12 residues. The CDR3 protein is CASSVILYEQYF. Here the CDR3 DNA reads TGTGCCAGCAGTGTCATCCTCTACGAGCAGTACTTC. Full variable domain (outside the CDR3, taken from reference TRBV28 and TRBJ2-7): DVKVTQSSRYLVKRTGEKVFLECVQDMDHENMFWYRQDPGLGLRLIYFSYDVKMKEKGDIPEGYSVSREKKERFSLILESASTNQTSMYLCASSVILYEQYFGPGTRLTVT.

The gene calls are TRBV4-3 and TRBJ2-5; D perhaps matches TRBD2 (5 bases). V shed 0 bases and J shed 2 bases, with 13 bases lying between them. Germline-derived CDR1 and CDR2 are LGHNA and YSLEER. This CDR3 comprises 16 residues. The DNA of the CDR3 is TGCGCCAGCAGCCAAGAAAACTTCCGACTACAAGAGACCCAGTACTTC. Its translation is CASSQENFRLQETQYF.

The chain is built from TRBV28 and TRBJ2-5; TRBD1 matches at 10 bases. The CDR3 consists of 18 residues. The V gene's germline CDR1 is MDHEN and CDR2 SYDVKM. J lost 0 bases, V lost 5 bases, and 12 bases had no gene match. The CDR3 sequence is CASSPSIRTGGYQETQYF. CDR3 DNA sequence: TGTGCCAGCAGTCCATCCATCCGGACAGGGGGGTACCAAGAGACCCAGTACTTC.

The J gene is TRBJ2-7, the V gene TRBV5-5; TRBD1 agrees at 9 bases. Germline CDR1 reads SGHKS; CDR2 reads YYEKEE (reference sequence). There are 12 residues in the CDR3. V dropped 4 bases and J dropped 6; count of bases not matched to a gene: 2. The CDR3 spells CASSLDRGEQYF. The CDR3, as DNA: TGTGCCAGCAGCCTGGACAGGGGCGAGCAGTACTTC.

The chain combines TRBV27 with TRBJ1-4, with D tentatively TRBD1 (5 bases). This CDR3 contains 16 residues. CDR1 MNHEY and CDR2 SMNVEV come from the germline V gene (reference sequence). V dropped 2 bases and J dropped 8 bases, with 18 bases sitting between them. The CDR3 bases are TGTGCCAGCAGTTTAGGGCTTCAGGGTCGAGGGGAAAAACTGTTTTTT. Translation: CASSLGLQGRGEKLFF.

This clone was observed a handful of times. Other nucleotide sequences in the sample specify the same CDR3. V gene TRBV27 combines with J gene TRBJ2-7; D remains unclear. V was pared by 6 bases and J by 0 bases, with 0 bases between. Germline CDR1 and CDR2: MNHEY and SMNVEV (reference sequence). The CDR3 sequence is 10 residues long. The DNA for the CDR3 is TGTGCCAGCAGCTCCTACGAGCAGTACTTC. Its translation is CASSSYEQYF.

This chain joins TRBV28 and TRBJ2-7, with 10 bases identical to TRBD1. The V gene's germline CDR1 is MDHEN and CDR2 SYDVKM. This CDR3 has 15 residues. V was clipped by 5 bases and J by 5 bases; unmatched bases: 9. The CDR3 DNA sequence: TGTGCCAGCAGTCCGTCGACAGGGGGCCGCAACGAGCAGTACTTC. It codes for CASSPSTGGRNEQYF.

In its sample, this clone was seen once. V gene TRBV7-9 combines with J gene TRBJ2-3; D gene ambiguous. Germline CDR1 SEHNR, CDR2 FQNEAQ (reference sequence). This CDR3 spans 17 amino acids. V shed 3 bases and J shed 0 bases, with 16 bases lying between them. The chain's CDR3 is CASSFSPDGSSTDTQYF. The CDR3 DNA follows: TGTGCCAGCAGCTTTAGCCCGGACGGATCTAGCACAGATACGCAGTATTTT.

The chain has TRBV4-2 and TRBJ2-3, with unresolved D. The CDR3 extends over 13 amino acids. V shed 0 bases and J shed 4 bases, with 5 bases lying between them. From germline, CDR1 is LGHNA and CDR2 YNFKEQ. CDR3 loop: CASSQDLADTQYF. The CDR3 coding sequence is TGTGCCAGCAGCCAAGATTTAGCAGATACGCAGTATTTT.

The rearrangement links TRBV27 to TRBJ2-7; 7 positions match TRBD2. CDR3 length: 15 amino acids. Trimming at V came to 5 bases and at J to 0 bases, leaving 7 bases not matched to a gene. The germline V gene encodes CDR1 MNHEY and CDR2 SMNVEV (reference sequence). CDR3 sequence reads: CASSGVREGSYEQYF. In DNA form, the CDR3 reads TGTGCCAGCAGTGGGGTTAGGGAGGGCTCCTACGAGCAGTACTTC.

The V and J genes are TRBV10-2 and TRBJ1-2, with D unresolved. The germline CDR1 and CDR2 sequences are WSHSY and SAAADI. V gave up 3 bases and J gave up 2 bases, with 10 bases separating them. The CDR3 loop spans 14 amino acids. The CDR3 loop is CASSDTWANYGYTF. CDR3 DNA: TGCGCCAGCAGTGACACCTGGGCCAACTATGGCTACACCTTC.

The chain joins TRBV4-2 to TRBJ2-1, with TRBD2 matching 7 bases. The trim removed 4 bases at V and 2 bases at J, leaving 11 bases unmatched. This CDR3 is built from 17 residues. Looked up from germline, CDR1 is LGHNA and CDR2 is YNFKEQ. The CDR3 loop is CASSLDPLATTYNEQFF. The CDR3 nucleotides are TGTGCCAGCAGCCTCGACCCACTAGCGACTACCTACAATGAGCAGTTCTTC.

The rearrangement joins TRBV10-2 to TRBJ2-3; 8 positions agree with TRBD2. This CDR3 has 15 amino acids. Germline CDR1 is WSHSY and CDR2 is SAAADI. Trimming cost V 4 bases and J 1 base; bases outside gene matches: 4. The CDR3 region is CASSVGTRGTDTQYF. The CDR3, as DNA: TGCGCCAGCAGTGTAGGGACTAGGGGCACAGATACGCAGTATTTT.

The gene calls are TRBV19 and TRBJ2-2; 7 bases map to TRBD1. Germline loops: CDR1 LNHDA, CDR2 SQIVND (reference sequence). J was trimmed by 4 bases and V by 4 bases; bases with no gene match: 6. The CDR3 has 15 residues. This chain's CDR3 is CASSTTGAVTGELFF. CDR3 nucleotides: TGTGCCAGTAGTACCACAGGGGCGGTCACCGGGGAGCTGTTTTTT.

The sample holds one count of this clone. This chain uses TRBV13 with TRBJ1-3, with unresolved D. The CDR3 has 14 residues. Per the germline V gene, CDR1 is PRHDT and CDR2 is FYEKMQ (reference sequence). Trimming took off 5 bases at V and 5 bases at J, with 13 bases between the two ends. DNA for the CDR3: TGTGCCAGCAGCAAGCCCCCCGCAAGAAACACCATATATTTT. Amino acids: CASSKPPARNTIYF.

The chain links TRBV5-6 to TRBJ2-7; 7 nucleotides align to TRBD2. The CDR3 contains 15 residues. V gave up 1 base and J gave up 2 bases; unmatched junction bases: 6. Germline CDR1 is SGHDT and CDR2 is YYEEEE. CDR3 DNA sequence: TGTGCCAGCAGCTTGAGCCGGGAGGCTCCCTACGAGCAGTACTTC. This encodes CASSLSREAPYEQYF.

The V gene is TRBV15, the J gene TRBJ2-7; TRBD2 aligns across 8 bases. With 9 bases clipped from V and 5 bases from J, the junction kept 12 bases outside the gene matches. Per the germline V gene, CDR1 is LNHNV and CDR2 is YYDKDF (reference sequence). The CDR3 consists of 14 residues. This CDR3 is CATERASGSDEQYF. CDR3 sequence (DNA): TGTGCCACTGAACGCGCCAGCGGGAGCGACGAGCAGTACTTC.

The CDR3 region has the DNA TGTGCCAGCAGCTTGGGACGCTACTACGAGCAGTACTTC. Translating it yields CASSLGRYYEQYF. The rearrangement uses TRBV5-8 and TRBJ2-7; D gene ambiguous. Between the trimmed V and J ends, which lost 0 bases and 3 bases, there was a span of 7 bases. There are 13 residues in the CDR3. CDR1 SGHTS and CDR2 YDEGEE come from the germline V gene. Drawing the rest from reference TRBV5-8 and TRBJ2-7, the complete variable domain is EAGVTQSPTHLIKTRGQQATLRCSPISGHTSVYWYQQALGLGLQFLLWYDEGEERNRGNFPPRFSGRQFPNYSSELNVNALELEDSALYLCASSLGRYYEQYFGPGTRLTVT.

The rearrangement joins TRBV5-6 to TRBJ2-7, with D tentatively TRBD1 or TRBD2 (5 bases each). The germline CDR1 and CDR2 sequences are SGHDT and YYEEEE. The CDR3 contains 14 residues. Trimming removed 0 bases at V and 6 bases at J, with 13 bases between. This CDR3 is CASSLARDGVEQYF. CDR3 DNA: TGTGCCAGCAGCTTGGCCCGGGACGGAGTCGAGCAGTACTTC.

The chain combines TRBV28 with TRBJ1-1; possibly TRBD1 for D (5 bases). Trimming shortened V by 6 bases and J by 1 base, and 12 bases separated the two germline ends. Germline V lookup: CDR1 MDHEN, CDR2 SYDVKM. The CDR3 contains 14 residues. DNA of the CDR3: TGTGCCAGCAGGGGATGGGGGGAGAACACTGAAGCTTTCTTT. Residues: CASRGWGENTEAFF.

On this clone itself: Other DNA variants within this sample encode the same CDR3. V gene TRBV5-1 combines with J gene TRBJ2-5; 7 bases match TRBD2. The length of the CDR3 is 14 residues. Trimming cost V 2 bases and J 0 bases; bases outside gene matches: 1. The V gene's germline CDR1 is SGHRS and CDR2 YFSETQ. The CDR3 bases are TGCGCCAGCAGCTTTCTAGCGGACCAAGAGACCCAGTACTTC. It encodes CASSFLADQETQYF.

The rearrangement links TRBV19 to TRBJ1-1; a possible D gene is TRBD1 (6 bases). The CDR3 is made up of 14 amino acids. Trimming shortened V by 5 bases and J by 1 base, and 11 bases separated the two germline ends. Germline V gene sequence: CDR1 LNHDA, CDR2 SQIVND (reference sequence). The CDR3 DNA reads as TGTGCCAGTAGTGCCCAACAGGGGAACACTGAAGCTTTCTTT. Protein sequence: CASSAQQGNTEAFF.